What follows describes a single T cell receptor beta chain. Its antigen remains unidentified. The data stem from a study of beta chain features in type 1 diabetes. Trimming took 6 bases from V and 2 from J, leaving 13 bases between them. Germline V gene data show CDR1 as MGHDK and CDR2 as SYGVNS. There are 14 residues in the CDR3. All of the isolated RNA was reverse transcribed, so expressed TCRB transcripts were sequenced. Assay: immunoSEQ multiplex PCR; the TCRdb copy retains only in-frame clones and omits some. The sample has some 150,000 clones, around 7% seen once; the top ten hold approximately 1.5%. CD4+ naive, central memory, regulatory and stem cell-like memory cells were sorted via CD45RO/CCR7/CD25/CD127/CD95/CD27. Whole-study findings and limits: Cells with high TCR expression could be over-represented when cDNA is sequenced. Among type 1 diabetes patients, VDJ junctions had fewer insertions and more deletions.

This sequence originates from a woman aged 25 to 39 in good health. This chain uses TRBV25-1 with TRBJ2-5; tentatively, D is TRBD1 (5 bases). Sequenced sample: central memory CD4+ T cells from blood. In DNA form, the CDR3 reads TGTGCCAGCAGGGACAAAATCCTACAAGAGACCCAGTACTTC. It is translated as CASRDKILQETQYF.